Given below is one TCR beta chain in context. What it recognizes is unknown. For each CDR3 protein, TCRdb gives one entry from its re-call of the 5' RACE reads, without DNA. This sample's table reports about 160,000 distinct CDR3 sequences. The germline CDR1 and CDR2 sequences are SQVTM and ANQGSEA. The CDR3 consists of 16 residues. The data originate from a study of T cells expressing NK-cell markers. At the level of the study: Source material for TCR beta repertoires consisted of sorted CD3+CD56+NKG2C+, CD3+CD56+NKG2C- and CD3+CD56-NKG2C+ T cells.

Broader study findings: Nothing established the HCMV specificity of expanded NKG2C+ T cell clones. The dominant NKG2C+ clonotypes represented about 1.0-7.0% of CD8+ T cells in five to seven donors. The study found these clonotypes also leading the CD3+CD56-NKG2C+ fraction in several donors.

This sequence was found in a man between 18 and 69 years old in good health. The sequenced material came from blood T cells: a sorted CD56 or NKG2C T cell subset, CD4+ or CD8+ T cells, or bulk PBMC T cells (not recorded which). This sequence joins TRBV29-1 and TRBJ2-3; checking the TCRdb D call of TRBD2 is not possible without DNA. This CDR3 reads CSVEGLAGGPGDTQYF.